These T cell receptor beta chains were read from a single sample in a study of T cell responses to AZD1222 COVID-19 vaccine. Using immunoSEQ multiplex PCR, the repertoire was profiled, and TCRdb retains in-frame clones only, with some absent. The sample shows around 140,000 clones, about 90% of them seen only once. Sequences were derived from peripheral blood, sampled 28 days after the second AZD1222 dose. All receptors come from an adult who received the AZD1222 COVID-19 vaccine. Each CDR3 is given with its conserved first and last residue. The D gene is left open where the match is weak. Expanded clones are given a class, and other clones once, few, many or no size at all.

j_call v_call cdr3_length clone_size d_call cdr3_nt cdr3_aa
TRBJ1-2 TRBV5-6 14 NA TRBD1 TGTGCCAGCAGCTCGGGACAGGAGAACTATGGCTACACCTTC CASSSGQENYGYTF
TRBJ1-4 TRBV5-4 12 NA NA TGTGCCAGCAGCCAGAATAATGAAAAACTGTTTTTT CASSQNNEKLFF
TRBJ1-5 TRBV19 16 NA TRBD1 TGTGCCAGTACCTTGACAGGGCCCTTAAACAATCAGCCCCAGCATTTT CASTLTGPLNNQPQHF
TRBJ1-1 TRBV11-2 13 NA NA TGTGCCAGCAGCTCACAGGTAAACACTGAAGCTTTCTTT CASSSQVNTEAFF
TRBJ1-1 TRBV27 13 NA TRBD1 TGTGCCAGCAGTTACAGGGGAAGGACTGAAGCTTTCTTT CASSYRGRTEAFF
TRBJ2-3 TRBV14 17 NA TRBD2 TGTGCCAGCAGCCAAGATTTGACTAGCGGGAGTTTGGATACGCAGTATTTT CASSQDLTSGSLDTQYF
TRBJ2-2 TRBV7-7 18 NA TRBD2 TGTGCTAGCAGCTCCAGGACTAGCGGGACCGCTCACACCGGGGAGCTGTTTTTT CASSSRTSGTAHTGELFF
TRBJ2-7 TRBV27 15 NA TRBD1 TGTGCCAGCAGTTCATGGGGGTTACAGGGGGAAGGGCAGTACTTC CASSSWGLQGEGQYF
TRBJ1-2 TRBV5-5 19 NA NA TGTGCCAGCAGCCCATCAACCCCGGGACTCCCAAGGGGAAATTATGGCTACACCTTC CASSPSTPGLPRGNYGYTF
TRBJ2-5 TRBV11-2 14 NA TRBD1 TGTGCCAGCAGCGTCCAGGGGGCGGGGGAGACCCAGTACTTC CASSVQGAGETQYF
TRBJ2-1 TRBV5-6 11 NA NA TGTGCCAGCAGCTTGATAGGGGTTCAGTTCTTC CASSLIGVQFF
TRBJ1-5 TRBV21-1 15 NA NA TGTGCCAGCAGCAAAGGGGCACAGAGCAATCAGCCCCAGCATTTT CASSKGAQSNQPQHF
TRBJ1-1 TRBV30 13 NA NA TGTGCCTGGAGTGTTGGTGTGGGGGGGGGAGCTTTCTTT CAWSVGVGGGAFF
TRBJ2-3 TRBV11-3 11 NA NA TGTGCCAGCAGCGGAGGGAATACGCAGTATTTT CASSGGNTQYF
TRBJ1-3 TRBV6-5 16 NA NA TGTGCCAGCAGTTACGAAGGGGTTCTAGGTGGAAACACCATATATTTT CASSYEGVLGGNTIYF
TRBJ1-2 TRBV6-6 14 NA NA TGTGCCAGCAGTCCCTTGGGACAAAACTATGGCTACACCTTC CASSPLGQNYGYTF
TRBJ1-1 TRBV9 19 NA NA TGTGCCAGCAGCCCATCAAAGGGAGGGGTGAATTCGCAGAACACTGAAGCTTTCTTT CASSPSKGGVNSQNTEAFF
TRBJ2-3 TRBV24-1 15 NA NA TGTGCCACCAGTGATTTCGGGCGGCGGGGCGATACGCAGTATTTT CATSDFGRRGDTQYF
TRBJ1-6 TRBV19 13 NA NA TGTGCCAGTAGTATCAAAGGAAATTCACCCCTCCACTTT CASSIKGNSPLHF
TRBJ1-3 TRBV4-3 17 NA NA TGCGCCAGCAGCCAAGATTGGGGGACTTACTCTGGAAACACCATATATTTT CASSQDWGTYSGNTIYF
TRBJ1-5 TRBV30 13 NA NA TGTGCCTGGACGGCAGGGTTGGGTCAGCCCCAGCATTTT CAWTAGLGQPQHF
TRBJ2-7 TRBV6-5 14 NA NA TGTGCCAGCAGTAACCTGAGAAGGGGTGGAGAGTTGTACTTC CASSNLRRGGELYF
TRBJ1-2 TRBV27 16 NA NA TGTGCCAGCAGTTTATCTTTGGGGGCAGGTGACTATGGCTACACCTTC CASSLSLGAGDYGYTF
TRBJ2-7 TRBV18 14 NA TRBD2 TGTGCCAGCTCACCGGGACTAGCGGAATACGAGCAGTACTTC CASSPGLAEYEQYF
TRBJ1-5 TRBV27 15 NA NA TGTGCCAGCAGTCCCATGTCGGGGTACAATCAGCCCCAGCATTTT CASSPMSGYNQPQHF
TRBJ1-1 TRBV3-1/TRBV3-2 13 NA NA TGTGCCAGCAGCCTCCGGGCGGAGGGAAAAGCTTTCTTT CASSLRAEGKAFF
TRBJ1-4 TRBV9 16 NA TRBD1 TGTGCCAGCAGCCTTGGAGCAGGGGGCGTCGGTGAAAAACTGTTTTTT CASSLGAGGVGEKLFF
TRBJ1-3 TRBV6-5 15 NA NA TGTGCCAGCAGTCCTACTGATAGCTCTGGAAACACCATATATTTT CASSPTDSSGNTIYF
TRBJ1-3 TRBV6-1 17 NA NA TGTGCCAGCAGTGAAGCGCGGGGGAAACCCTCTGGAAACACCATATATTTT CASSEARGKPSGNTIYF
TRBJ2-2 TRBV18 17 few TRBD1 TGTGCCAGCTCACCACTATCGACAGGGTCATCTACCGGGGAGCTGTTTTTT CASSPLSTGSSTGELFF
TRBJ2-3 TRBV5-1 18 NA NA TGCGCCAGCAGCAGGTCCTCCGGGACGGGCAGGAGCACAGATACGCAGTATTTT CASSRSSGTGRSTDTQYF
TRBJ1-3 TRBV5-1 14 NA NA TGCGCCAGCAGCTCGACAGTCTCTGGAAACACCATATATTTT CASSSTVSGNTIYF
TRBJ1-2 TRBV6-2/TRBV6-3 14 once NA TGTGCCAGCAGCCCGGTCGAGGTGATCTATGGCTACACCTTC CASSPVEVIYGYTF
TRBJ1-1 TRBV6-5 15 NA TRBD1 TGTGCCAGCAGTTACAGGGCAGGGGGCAACACTGAAGCTTTCTTT CASSYRAGGNTEAFF
TRBJ1-2 TRBV5-1 13 NA NA TGCGCCAGCAGCTTGGGGATCAACTATGGCTACACCTTC CASSLGINYGYTF
TRBJ1-2 TRBV7-6 15 once NA TGTGCCAGCAGCTCCCAGAGGGGGGCACCTGAGGGCTACACCTTC CASSSQRGAPEGYTF
TRBJ1-5 TRBV19 16 NA NA TGTGCCAGTAGGGACCGCATACAGGGTAGCAATCAGCCCCAGCATTTT CASRDRIQGSNQPQHF
TRBJ1-5 TRBV30 15 NA TRBD1 TGTGCCTGGAACCACAGGGGGGGAAGCAATCAGCCCCAGCATTTT CAWNHRGGSNQPQHF
TRBJ2-3 TRBV5-1 17 NA TRBD2 TGCGCCAGCAGCTTGGGGCGATGGGCGGGAGAATCAGATACGCAGTATTTT CASSLGRWAGESDTQYF
TRBJ1-1 TRBV2 13 few NA TGTGCCAGCAGCGGGGAGGGTAGGACTGAAGCTTTCTTT CASSGEGRTEAFF
TRBJ1-1 TRBV19 14 NA NA TGTGCCAGTAGTATAGGTCAGTCGGACACTGAAGCTTTCTTT CASSIGQSDTEAFF
TRBJ1-1 TRBV6-5 15 NA NA TGTGCCAGCAGTTACTCGTGGCGGAGCGACACTGAAGCTTTCTTT CASSYSWRSDTEAFF
TRBJ2-3 TRBV9 16 NA TRBD1 TGTGCCAGCAGCGTAGGGTCGGGACAGGTCACAGATACGCAGTATTTT CASSVGSGQVTDTQYF
TRBJ1-2 TRBV7-2 14 NA TRBD1 TGTGCCAGCAGCTTAGCCCGGGACAGCTATGGCTACACCTTC CASSLARDSYGYTF
TRBJ2-1 TRBV19 17 once NA TGTGCCAGTAGTCCAAAGGGTGCAGGGAGCTCCTACAATGAGCAGTTCTTC CASSPKGAGSSYNEQFF
TRBJ1-2 TRBV21-1 13 NA NA TGTGCCAGCAGCAGAGGGTCGGGGGATGGCTACACCTTC CASSRGSGDGYTF
TRBJ1-3 TRBV6-6 14 NA NA TGTGCCAGCAGTAGGGGCGGGGGAGGAAACACCATATATTTT CASSRGGGGNTIYF
TRBJ1-5 TRBV18 16 once NA TGTGCCAGCTCACCAGCGGCTGGGTGGGGCAATCAGCCCCAGCATTTT CASSPAAGWGNQPQHF
TRBJ1-2 TRBV28 14 NA TRBD1 TGTGCCAGCAGTTCGGGACAGGGGGGCTATGGCTACACCTTC CASSSGQGGYGYTF
TRBJ2-3 TRBV18 15 NA NA TGTGCCAGCTCACCCGAATCCTCTGTCGGAGATACGCAGTATTTT CASSPESSVGDTQYF
TRBJ1-1 TRBV10-3 14 NA NA TGTGCCATCACGAAGGGACACCCGAACACTGAAGCTTTCTTT CAITKGHPNTEAFF
TRBJ2-3 TRBV11-2 15 once NA TGTGCCAGCAGCTTAATTGGGTCTAGCACAGATACGCAGTATTTT CASSLIGSSTDTQYF
TRBJ2-3 TRBV7-2 16 NA NA TGTGCCAGCAGCCGGCGGAGGGGTTTAAGCACAGATACGCAGTATTTT CASSRRRGLSTDTQYF
TRBJ2-5 TRBV18 13 NA TRBD1 TGTGCCAGCTCACCCGACAGGGCTGAGACCCAGTACTTC CASSPDRAETQYF
TRBJ1-4 TRBV2 13 few NA TGTGCCAGCATCTCTACGACTAATGAAAAACTGTTTTTT CASISTTNEKLFF
TRBJ2-1 TRBV19 13 NA NA TGTGCCAGTAGTAGAGGGTATTACAATGAGCAGTTCTTC CASSRGYYNEQFF
TRBJ1-1 TRBV28 14 NA NA TGTGCCAGCATGTGGGGACACATGAACACTGAAGCTTTCTTT CASMWGHMNTEAFF
TRBJ2-1 TRBV5-8 16 NA NA TGTGCCAGCAGCTCATTATGGGGGGCCCGGGACAATGAGCAGTTCTTC CASSSLWGARDNEQFF
TRBJ1-4 TRBV5-1 16 NA NA TGCGCCAGCAGCTTGGGGTCCACTGGATTGAATGAAAAACTGTTTTTT CASSLGSTGLNEKLFF